The source of this TCR beta chain is a study of regulatory T cells in long-lasting Graves disease. Through Arm-PCR of CDR3 regions and iRepertoire HTBI primers, TCR beta libraries were built. TCRdb ran MiXCR on the multiplex PCR reads and lists one entry per CDR3 protein. Of about 400,000 distinct CDR3 sequences listed, around 20% are singletons. The time point here: persistent/refractory GD, antithyroid drugs over 5 years with positive TRAb. Construction of the TCR library relied on RNA isolated from PBMCs. Blood from the periphery, 8 to 9.5 milliliters in all, was drawn into EDTA tubes. CDR3 length equals 13 residues. Per the germline V gene, CDR1 is MNHEY and CDR2 is SMNVEV (reference sequence). V dropped 6 bases and J dropped 10 bases, with 13 bases sitting between them. This clonotype showed up just once. Its target is unknown. General study findings and limits: Persistent patients had a count of shared public clonotypes (about 2,700) that exceeded that of new patients (about 970).

The clonotype was recovered from a female donor with Graves disease. Sequencing used peripheral blood mononuclear cells (PBMCs), obtained when the disease was refractory, from a patient treated with antithyroid drugs. The chain couples TRBV27 to TRBJ1-6; the D gene is possibly TRBD1 (6 bases). CDR3 sequence (DNA): TGTGCCAGCAGCATATCAGGGGTCTCACCCCTCCACTTT. Protein sequence: CASSISGVSPLHF.